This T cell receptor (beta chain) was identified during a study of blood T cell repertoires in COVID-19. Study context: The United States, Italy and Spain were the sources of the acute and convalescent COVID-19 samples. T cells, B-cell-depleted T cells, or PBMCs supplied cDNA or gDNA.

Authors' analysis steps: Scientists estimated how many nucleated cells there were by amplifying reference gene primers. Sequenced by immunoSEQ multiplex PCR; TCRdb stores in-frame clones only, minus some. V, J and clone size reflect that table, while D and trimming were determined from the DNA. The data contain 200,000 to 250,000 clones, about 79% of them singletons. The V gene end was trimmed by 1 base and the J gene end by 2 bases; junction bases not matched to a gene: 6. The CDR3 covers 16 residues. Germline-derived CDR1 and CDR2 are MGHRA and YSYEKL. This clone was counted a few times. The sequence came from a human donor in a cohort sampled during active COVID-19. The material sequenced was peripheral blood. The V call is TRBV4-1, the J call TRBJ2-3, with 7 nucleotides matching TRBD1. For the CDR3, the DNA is TGCGCCAGCAGCCAAGCGACAGGGCCTGACACAGATACGCAGTATTTT. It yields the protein CASSQATGPDTDTQYF.